The 30 T cell receptor beta chains reported below all come from one sample, sequenced in a study of T cells in Graves' hyperthyroidism and ophthalmopathy. The investigators amplified TCR beta CDR3 regions from RNA transcripts. The TCR CDR3 was amplified in a first-round RT-PCR using the HTBI primer set. TCRdb passed the multiplex PCR reads through MiXCR, listing each CDR3 protein once. The data contain roughly 640,000 distinct CDR3 sequences, approximately 15% of them singletons. The sequencing sample was made of blood. These receptors were obtained from a woman in her thirties or forties with Graves' ophthalmopathy.

This rearrangement joins TRBV7-8 to TRBJ2-7; 7 bases are shared with TRBD2. This CDR3 spans 14 amino acids. With V trimmed by 2 bases and J by 8 bases, 9 bases remained unmatched. Germline V gene data show CDR1 as SGHVS and CDR2 as FQNEAQ. CDR3 loop: CASSLREGSGKQYF. The CDR3 coding sequence is TGTGCCAGCAGCTTAAGGGAGGGATCCGGAAAGCAGTACTTC.

The chain employs TRBV18 and TRBJ2-7; 7 nucleotides agree with TRBD2. In germline, CDR1 is KGHSH, CDR2 LQKENI. The CDR3 loop spans 13 amino acids. The J segment lost 9 bases and the V segment lost 8 bases, leaving 13 bases of the junction unmatched. CDR3 bases: TGTGCCAGCGAACAGTCACAAGGGAGGGGGCAGTACTTC. This gives the protein CASEQSQGRGQYF.

As for this clonotype: Just one base apart from a much larger clone, this may be a read error. The V gene is TRBV7-9, the J gene TRBJ2-7; possible D gene TRBD1, 6 bases. CDR1 is SEHNR and CDR2 is FQNEAQ in the germline V gene (reference sequence). The ends were cut back, 4 bases at V and 7 bases at J, with 17 bases in the middle. The CDR3 has 14 residues. The CDR3 nucleotides are TGTGCCAGCAGCTCAGGGGCACAAGGGCGAGAGCAGTACTTC. Its protein product is CASSSGAQGREQYF. Full variable domain (remainder filled in from reference TRBV7-9 and TRBJ2-7): DTGVSQNPRHKITKRGQNVTFRCDPISEHNRLYWYRQTLGQGPEFLTYFQNEAQLEKSRLLSDRFSAERPKGSFSTLEIQRTEQGDSAMYLCASSSGAQGREQYFGPGTRLTVT.

This clonotype came up many times. The junction does not match germline at one end; this may be a read error. The chain has TRBV20-1 and TRBJ2-7; possibly TRBD2 for D (6 bases). The CDR3 runs to 14 residues. In germline, CDR1 is DFQATT, CDR2 SNEGSKA (reference sequence). This CDR3 is CSATSTPSPYEQYF. In DNA, the CDR3 is TGCAGCGCTACTAGCACCCCTAGTCCCTACGAGCAGTACTTC.

This clonotype has at least ten counts. This chain links TRBV28 with TRBJ1-1; maybe TRBD1 (6 bases). CDR1 is MDHEN, CDR2 SYDVKM, per germline. Deletions cut 6 bases from V and 4 bases from J, with 21 bases between. The CDR3 sequence is 16 residues long. The CDR3 is CASSRGQYRRSTEAFF. CDR3 nucleotides: TGTGCCAGCAGCCGTGGACAGTATAGGAGAAGCACTGAAGCTTTCTTT. The variable domain in full, with the rest retrieved from reference TRBV28 and TRBJ1-1, is DVKVTQSSRYLVKRTGEKVFLECVQDMDHENMFWYRQDPGLGLRLIYFSYDVKMKEKGDIPEGYSVSREKKERFSLILESASTNQTSMYLCASSRGQYRRSTEAFFGQGTRLTVV.

This clonotype was picked up a small number of times. CDR3 DNA sequence: TGTGCCATCAGAGCGGCAATGGGAAGCTACACCTTC. Translated, it gives CAIRAAMGSYTF. The chain joins TRBV10-3 to TRBJ1-2; D uncertain. Deletions cut 6 bases from V and 9 bases from J, with 14 bases between. This CDR3 spans 12 amino acids. Germline V gene data show CDR1 as ENHRY and CDR2 as SYGVKD.

This clonotype was seen repeatedly, ten times or more. This chain links TRBV28 with TRBJ1-5, with a tentative D call TRBD1 (6 bases). The CDR3 extends over 16 amino acids. Germline lookup yields CDR1 MDHEN and CDR2 SYDVKM. With 4 bases removed from V and 1 base from J, the gap between germline ends came to 14 bases. The CDR3 nucleotides are TGTGCCAGCAGTTCAGCTGGGGGGGCAAGCAATCAGCCCCAGCATTTT. As protein: CASSSAGGASNQPQHF.

The sample holds many counts of this clonotype. The chain carries TRBV6-2 or TRBV6-3 and TRBJ2-3, with TRBD1 matching 9 bases. Looked up from germline, CDR1 is MNHEY and CDR2 is SVGEGT. J gave up 3 bases and V 3 bases, and 1 base lay outside the gene matches. This CDR3 spans 14 amino acids. Here the CDR3 reads CASSYGQGTDTQYF. CDR3 DNA sequence: TGTGCCAGCAGTTATGGACAGGGGACAGATACGCAGTATTTT.

The V call is TRBV6-5, the J call TRBJ1-2; TRBD1 might be the D (5 bases). CDR3 size: 17 residues. Germline values: CDR1 MNHEY, CDR2 SVGAGI. With 0 bases removed from V and 7 bases from J, the gap between germline ends came to 21 bases. The CDR3 bases are TGTGCCAGCAGTTACTCGATGCAGTATATCGCAGGGTCTGGCTACACCTTC. This gives the protein CASSYSMQYIAGSGYTF.

At least ten counts were recorded for this clonotype. This chain connects TRBV28 to TRBJ1-1; TRBD1 aligns across 11 bases. Germline values: CDR1 MDHEN, CDR2 SYDVKM. The CDR3 covers 15 residues. J lost 1 base, V lost 5 bases, and 3 bases had no gene match. The CDR3 sequence: CASSPGTGGNTEAFF. CDR3 bases: TGTGCCAGCAGTCCCGGGACAGGGGGGAACACTGAAGCTTTCTTT.

This clonotype was seen at least ten times. The genes are TRBV10-1 and TRBJ2-3; TRBD2 matches 8 bases. After removal of 8 bases from V and 4 bases from J, the junction contained 8 bases not matched to a gene. Per germline, CDR1 WNHNN and CDR2 SYGVQD (reference sequence). The length of the CDR3 is 14 residues. CDR3 sequence: CASFSRGGADTQYF. The CDR3 DNA sequence: TGCGCCAGCTTCTCACGGGGGGGCGCAGATACGCAGTATTTT.

A few counts support this clonotype. The genes are TRBV12-5 and TRBJ1-6; D is unclear. Trimming took off 7 bases at V and 7 bases at J, with 17 bases between the two ends. There are 15 residues in the CDR3. The germline gives CDR1 LGHNT, CDR2 FRNRAP. The CDR3 DNA reads as TGTGCTAGTGCCCCTCTCCCTGCGACCAATTCACCCCTCCACTTT. Protein: CASAPLPATNSPLHF.

This clonotype has ten or more counts. The chain recombines TRBV28 with TRBJ1-1; possibly TRBD1 for D (5 bases). The germline V and J ends were trimmed by 3 bases and 0 bases, with 14 bases remaining between them. This CDR3 contains 16 residues. CDR1 is MDHEN and CDR2 is SYDVKM in the germline V gene. The CDR3 DNA reads TGTGCCAGCAGTTTCAATCGGCGGGGGGTGAACACTGAAGCTTTCTTT. The encoded protein is CASSFNRRGVNTEAFF.

This clonotype was seen ten or more times. The chain uses TRBV30 and TRBJ2-1; no firm D call. V lost 2 bases, J lost 3 bases, and 8 bases lay in between. Germline CDR1 GTSNPN, CDR2 SVGIG (reference sequence). This CDR3 comprises 13 residues. The CDR3 DNA reads TGTGCCTGGAGTATCGGCTACTACAATGAGCAGTTCTTC. Encoded protein: CAWSIGYYNEQFF.

This clonotype was observed at least ten times. V gene TRBV7-3 combines with J gene TRBJ2-1, with 7 bases that match TRBD2. There are 14 residues in the CDR3. Trimming cost V 1 base and J 9 bases; bases outside gene matches: 6. Germline assignment: CDR1 SGHTA and CDR2 FQGTGA. As DNA, the CDR3 is TGTGCCAGCAGCTTAAGGGGAGGGGAGCTTGAGCAGTTCTTC. Protein: CASSLRGGELEQFF.

On this clonotype itself: A much bigger clone sits one base away, suggesting this may be a read error. The rearrangement uses TRBV6-2 or TRBV6-3 and TRBJ2-3, with D hard to call. V was pared by 6 bases and J by 2 bases, with 18 bases between. The CDR3 spans 16 residues. The V gene's germline CDR1 is MNHEY and CDR2 SVGEGT. The CDR3 sequence: CASRKMSHLSTDTQYF. CDR3 DNA sequence: TGTGCCAGCAGAAAAATGTCGCATTTGTCCACAGATACGCAGTATTTT.

The sample holds a few counts of this clonotype. The chain is built from TRBV3-1 and TRBJ1-6; unclear D gene. Germline values: CDR1 LGHDT, CDR2 YNNKEL (reference sequence). The ends were cut back, 0 bases at V and 7 bases at J, with 7 bases in the middle. This CDR3 has 14 amino acids. In DNA form, the CDR3 reads TGTGCCAGCAGCCAAGAGCTGGGGAATTCACCCCTCCACTTT. Translating it yields CASSQELGNSPLHF.

The chain is built from TRBV6-2 or TRBV6-3 and TRBJ1-1; TRBD1 is a possible D gene (6 bases). Germline V CDR1 and CDR2: MNHEY, SVGEGT. This CDR3 is built from 15 residues. V was pared by 6 bases and J by 0 bases, with 14 bases between. Written as DNA, the CDR3 is TGTGCCAGCAGGGCTAACAGGGAAATGAACACTGAAGCTTTCTTT. Protein sequence: CASRANREMNTEAFF.

This clonotype has a handful of counts. The chain combines TRBV24-1 with TRBJ2-6; 7 bases line up with TRBD1. The ends lost 4 bases at V and 3 bases at J; junction bases unmatched: 2. The CDR3 extends over 15 amino acids. Per the germline V gene, CDR1 is KGHDR and CDR2 is SFDVKD. The CDR3 sequence: CATSEGGFGANVLTF. DNA for the CDR3: TGTGCCACCAGTGAAGGGGGCTTTGGGGCCAACGTCCTGACTTTC.

The chain has TRBV3-1 and TRBJ2-1; 8 bases align to TRBD2. Germline values: CDR1 LGHDT, CDR2 YNNKEL (reference sequence). With 1 base clipped from V and 6 bases from J, the junction kept 5 bases outside the gene matches. CDR3 length: 15 residues. CDR3 sequence reads: CASSQGSGGSNEQFF. Written as DNA, the CDR3 is TGTGCCAGCAGCCAAGGGAGCGGGGGAAGCAATGAGCAGTTCTTC.

The gene calls are TRBV4-1 and TRBJ2-2; TRBD2 matches at 7 bases. This CDR3 has 16 residues. Germline loops: CDR1 MGHRA, CDR2 YSYEKL. Trimming removed 4 bases from V and 4 bases from J; junction bases left unmatched: 9. The CDR3 loop is CASSPRGVLGTGELFF. The CDR3 nucleotides are TGCGCCAGCAGCCCTCGGGGGGTACTTGGCACCGGGGAGCTGTTTTTT.

V gene TRBV19 combines with J gene TRBJ1-3, with 9 nucleotides matching TRBD1. CDR3 length: 16 amino acids. Losses at the gene ends were 5 bases for V and 4 bases for J; bases not matched to a gene: 9. Germline V gene data show CDR1 as LNHDA and CDR2 as SQIVND (reference sequence). The CDR3 nucleotides are TGTGCCAGTAGTCCGCCCGGGACAGGGTCCGGAAACACCATATATTTT. The encoded protein is CASSPPGTGSGNTIYF.

The rearrangement uses TRBV20-1 and TRBJ2-1, with D perhaps matching TRBD1 (8 bases). Between the trimmed V and J ends, which lost 5 bases and 6 bases, there was a span of 14 bases. The germline CDR1 and CDR2 sequences are DFQATT and SNEGSKA (reference sequence). CDR3 length equals 13 residues. Here the CDR3 DNA reads TGCAGTGCTGTGGACAGGGAGGGCAATGAGCAGTTCTTC. Translated, it gives CSAVDREGNEQFF.

This sequence joins TRBV19 and TRBJ1-5, with D tentatively TRBD1 (5 bases). Trimming left V 4 bases short and J 4 bases short, with 11 bases between. Germline CDR1 is LNHDA and CDR2 is SQIVND (reference sequence). CDR3 length: 14 amino acids. CDR3 nucleotide sequence: TGTGCCAGTAGTACACAGGCCTTGAATCAGCCCCAGCATTTT. This translates into CASSTQALNQPQHF. Full variable domain (rest looked up from reference TRBV19 and TRBJ1-5): DGGITQSPKYLFRKEGQNVTLSCEQNLNHDAMYWYRQDPGQGLRLIYYSQIVNDFQKGDIAEGYSVSREKKESFPLTVTSAQKNPTAFYLCASSTQALNQPQHFGDGTRLSIL.

The chain links TRBV7-3 to TRBJ2-2; D remains unclear. Germline lookup yields CDR1 SGHTA and CDR2 FQGTGA. Trimming took off 6 bases at V and 1 base at J, with 15 bases between the two ends. There are 16 residues in the CDR3. CDR3: CASSLGPPGNTGELFF. The CDR3 nucleotides are TGTGCCAGCAGTTTAGGCCCTCCCGGGAACACCGGGGAGCTGTTTTTT.

This clonotype has just a few counts. The V gene is TRBV6-2 or TRBV6-3, the J gene TRBJ2-2; 8 positions agree with TRBD1. The V gene's germline CDR1 is MNHEY and CDR2 SVGEGT. The J segment lost 5 bases and the V segment lost 6 bases, leaving 5 bases of the junction unmatched. The CDR3 sequence is 14 residues long. CDR3 loop: CASSQGAQTGELFF. In DNA form, the CDR3 reads TGTGCCAGCAGCCAGGGGGCGCAGACCGGGGAGCTGTTTTTT.

This clonotype was observed many times. This rearrangement joins TRBV5-1 to TRBJ2-1; D gene ambiguous. The CDR3 has 15 residues. V was shortened by 1 base and J by 5 bases, with 13 bases between the two germline ends. Germline V gene lookup returns CDR1 SGHRS and CDR2 YFSETQ. In nucleotides, the CDR3 is TGCGCCAGCAGCTTGTTCCGATTGATGAACAATGAGCAGTTCTTC. Its translation: CASSLFRLMNNEQFF. Complete variable domain (other parts from reference TRBV5-1 and TRBJ2-1): KAGVTQTPRYLIKTRGQQVTLSCSPISGHRSVSWYQQTPGQGLQFLFEYFSETQRNKGNFPGRFSGRQFSNSRSEMNVSTLELGDSALYLCASSLFRLMNNEQFFGPGTRLTVL.

This chain uses TRBV7-3 with TRBJ2-3; no clear D gene. V was clipped by 2 bases and J by 7 bases, with 1 base between them. This CDR3 has 10 amino acids. CDR1 SGHTA and CDR2 FQGTGA come from the germline V gene. The CDR3 nucleotides read TGTGCCAGCAGCTTATATACGCAGTATTTT. Residues: CASSLYTQYF.

The chain combines TRBV20-1 with TRBJ2-7, with 7 bases that match TRBD2. This CDR3 region has 15 residues. V trimming: 6 bases; J trimming: 2 bases; junction bases outside the gene matches: 13. The germline CDR1 and CDR2 sequences are DFQATT and SNEGSKA (reference sequence). The CDR3 sequence: CSATFWGGRTYEQYF. The CDR3 DNA reads TGCAGTGCGACTTTTTGGGGGGGTAGGACCTACGAGCAGTACTTC.

In its sample, this clonotype was seen many times. This chain connects TRBV2 to TRBJ2-3; 10 bases map to TRBD2. CDR1 and CDR2 from the germline V gene are SNHLY and FYNNEI. The J segment lost 7 bases and the V segment lost 4 bases, leaving 2 bases of the junction unmatched. This CDR3 has 13 amino acids. This CDR3 reads CASSGTSGNTQYF. The CDR3 nucleotides read TGTGCCAGCAGTGGGACTAGCGGCAATACGCAGTATTTT.